This T cell receptor beta chain was captured by sequencing in a study of chemoradiotherapy in HPV16-positive cancers. Overall study results and limits: Candidate HPV-specific clones and E7-related TCR motifs grew in tumor during treatment. In HPV16-positive patients, HPV-responsive T-cell expansion tracked better recurrence-free survival.

Sequenced by immunoSEQ multiplex PCR; TCRdb stores in-frame clones only, minus some. Of some 9,800 clones in the sample, approximately 91% were seen once. As regards this clone: The antigen is not known.

Over chemoradiotherapy, repertoires were sampled more than once. The CDR3 contains 18 residues. Germline-derived CDR1 and CDR2 are ENHRY and SYGVKD. Trimming took 0 bases from V and 1 from J, leaving 17 bases between them. The specimen was blood, collected from a patient who underwent chemoradiotherapy. V usage is TRBV10-3 and J usage is TRBJ2-3; unclear D gene. This sequence originates from a human donor with HPV-associated anogenital cancer. This CDR3 is CAISESLMNQGGTDTQYF. CDR3 nucleotide sequence: TGTGCCATCAGTGAGTCCTTGATGAACCAAGGTGGCACAGATACGCAGTATTTT.